What follows are 27 T cell receptor beta chains derived from one specimen sequenced in a study of T cell changes during pregnancy in multiple sclerosis. The method was immunoSEQ multiplex PCR; TCRdb's version includes in-frame clones alone and lacks a portion of them. In the table there are more than 85,000 clones, around 94% of which are singletons. This specimen was peripheral blood, taken after pregnancy. Source of these receptors: a female donor in good health, enrolled as a control in a pregnancy study.

This sequence joins TRBV5-4 and TRBJ1-2; the D gene is possibly TRBD1 (6 bases). This CDR3 region has 13 residues. Trimming cost V 1 base and J 8 bases, with 12 bases left between them. Germline V gene sequence: CDR1 SGHNT, CDR2 YYREEE (reference sequence). The CDR3 here is CASSLTGYKGYTF. The CDR3 nucleotides are TGTGCCAGCAGCTTGACAGGGTACAAGGGCTACACCTTC. The variable domain in full, completed from reference TRBV5-4 and TRBJ1-2, reads ETGVTQSPTHLIKTRGQQVTLRCSSQSGHNTVSWYQQALGQGPQFIFQYYREEENGRGNFPPRFSGLQFPNYSSELNVNALELDDSALYLCASSLTGYKGYTFGSGTRLTVV.

The V and J genes are TRBV5-6 and TRBJ2-1; D might be TRBD1 (5 bases). The CDR3 consists of 13 residues. Trimming shortened V by 2 bases and J by 8 bases, and 11 bases separated the two germline ends. Germline lookup yields CDR1 SGHDT and CDR2 YYEEEE. The CDR3 region is CASSFKGVDEQFF. In DNA, the CDR3 is TGTGCCAGCAGCTTCAAAGGGGTCGATGAGCAGTTCTTC. Full variable domain (outside the CDR3, taken from reference TRBV5-6 and TRBJ2-1): DAGVTQSPTHLIKTRGQQVTLRCSPKSGHDTVSWYQQALGQGPQFIFQYYEEEERQRGNFPDRFSGHQFPNYSSELNVNALLLGDSALYLCASSFKGVDEQFFGPGTRLTVL.

This chain uses TRBV6-1 with TRBJ1-4, with D unresolved. Trimming removed 7 bases from V and 8 bases from J, with 11 bases in between. The CDR3 is 12 amino acids. The germline CDR1 and CDR2 sequences are MNHNS and SASEGT. In DNA form, the CDR3 reads TGTGCCAGCAACAGAAGGAAGGAAAAACTGTTTTTT. Its translation: CASNRRKEKLFF.

The chain joins TRBV7-8 to TRBJ2-7; 8 bases are shared with TRBD1. Germline V CDR1 and CDR2: SGHVS, FQNEAQ. The CDR3 has 17 amino acids. The V and J ends lost 2 bases and 2 bases, in that order; junction bases with no gene match: 11. The CDR3 sequence is CASSLTSSGQGTYEQYF. The DNA for the CDR3 is TGTGCCAGCAGCTTAACTTCTTCCGGACAGGGAACCTACGAGCAGTACTTC.

The chain employs TRBV5-1 and TRBJ2-5; 7 nucleotides agree with TRBD1. The germline V gene has CDR1 SGHRS and CDR2 YFSETQ. The CDR3 length is 15 residues. Trimming took 4 bases from V and 2 from J; bases not matched to a gene: 8. CDR3 region: CASSLLWTGQETQYF. The DNA for the CDR3 is TGCGCCAGCAGCCTTCTCTGGACAGGACAAGAGACCCAGTACTTC.

V is TRBV18 and J is TRBJ2-2, with 8 bases matching TRBD1. The CDR3 sequence is 16 residues long. V lost 5 bases, J lost 6 bases, and 11 bases stayed unmatched. Germline CDR1 reads KGHSH; CDR2 reads LQKENI. CDR3 DNA: TGTGCCAGCTCAGAGCGGACAGGGTTCGCGGCCGGGGAGCTGTTTTTT. This gives the protein CASSERTGFAAGELFF.

V is TRBV9 and J is TRBJ2-1; 10 bases map to TRBD2. In germline, CDR1 is SGDLS, CDR2 YYNGEE. V shed 2 bases and J 0 bases; nucleotides not matched to a gene: 8. This CDR3 is built from 18 residues. The CDR3 DNA reads as TGTGCCAGCAGCGTGGGGGGACTAGCGAGGGGCTCCTACAATGAGCAGTTCTTC. It specifies CASSVGGLARGSYNEQFF.

The chain combines TRBV5-1 with TRBJ2-3, with 8 bases lining up with TRBD1. The CDR3 contains 16 residues. Germline CDR1 SGHRS, CDR2 YFSETQ. V dropped 1 base and J dropped 6; count of bases not matched to a gene: 10. This CDR3 reads CASSLLGQGAGDTQYF. The CDR3 DNA reads TGCGCCAGCAGCTTGCTAGGGCAGGGGGCAGGGGATACGCAGTATTTT. The full variable domain, with the rest looked up from reference TRBV5-1 and TRBJ2-3, is KAGVTQTPRYLIKTRGQQVTLSCSPISGHRSVSWYQQTPGQGLQFLFEYFSETQRNKGNFPGRFSGRQFSNSRSEMNVSTLELGDSALYLCASSLLGQGAGDTQYFGPGTRLTVL.

This sequence joins TRBV14 and TRBJ2-7; TRBD2 is a possible D gene (5 bases). The CDR3 is 12 amino acids. Germline V gene data show CDR1 as SGHDN and CDR2 as FVKESK. V gave up 1 base and J gave up 9 bases, with 10 bases separating them. The CDR3 coding sequence is TGTGCCAGCAGCCAAGTGGGAGTCGGGCAGTACTTC. Amino acid sequence: CASSQVGVGQYF.

V and J are TRBV9 and TRBJ1-2; 8 bases fit TRBD1. The CDR3 spans 13 residues. V trimming: 3 bases; J trimming: 7 bases; junction bases outside the gene matches: 5. Per the germline V gene, CDR1 is SGDLS and CDR2 is YYNGEE. CDR3 sequence reads: CASSEQGVGGYTF. The CDR3 bases are TGTGCCAGCAGCGAACAGGGGGTGGGTGGCTACACCTTC.

The chain is built from TRBV30 and TRBJ2-3; 11 bases map to TRBD2. The CDR3 is made up of 14 amino acids. CDR1 GTSNPN and CDR2 SVGIG come from the germline V gene (reference sequence). The J segment lost 5 bases and the V segment lost 3 bases, leaving 4 bases of the junction unmatched. CDR3 amino acids: CAWRLAGARDTQYF. The CDR3 DNA sequence: TGTGCCTGGAGACTAGCGGGAGCGCGAGATACGCAGTATTTT. The full variable domain, completed using reference TRBV30 and TRBJ2-3, is SQTIHQWPATLVQPVGSPLSLECTVEGTSNPNLYWYRQAAGRGLQLLFYSVGIGQISSEVPQNLSASRPQDRQFILSSKKLLLSDSGFYLCAWRLAGARDTQYFGPGTRLTVL.

The chain links TRBV2 to TRBJ2-5; D gene ambiguous. In germline, CDR1 is SNHLY, CDR2 FYNNEI. The CDR3 is 12 residues long. V lost 7 bases and J lost 1, with 7 bases in between. Here the CDR3 reads CASKERQETQYF. The DNA of the CDR3 is TGTGCCAGCAAGGAGCGCCAAGAGACCCAGTACTTC.

This chain joins TRBV5-1 and TRBJ2-2, with 7 bases fitting TRBD1. The V segment lost 10 bases and the J segment 0 bases; nucleotides outside the gene matches: 6. CDR1 and CDR2 (germline): SGHRS, YFSETQ. The CDR3 runs to 14 residues. The CDR3 protein is CASRTGTNTGELFF. For the CDR3, the DNA is TGCGCCTCAAGGACAGGAACGAACACCGGGGAGCTGTTTTTT.

The chain carries TRBV19 and TRBJ2-3, with 7 bases matching TRBD1. Germline CDR1 is LNHDA and CDR2 is SQIVND (reference sequence). Germline trimming cut 10 bases from V and 5 bases from J; bases unmatched to any gene: 9. This CDR3 is built from 13 residues. The CDR3 nucleotides are TGTGCCACTACTCGTCAGGGGGTAGATACGCAGTATTTT. It encodes CATTRQGVDTQYF.

The rearrangement uses TRBV28 and TRBJ2-5, with 10 positions matching TRBD2. The trim removed 8 bases at V and 5 bases at J, leaving 8 bases unmatched. This CDR3 region has 14 residues. CDR1 and CDR2 (germline): MDHEN, SYDVKM. The CDR3: CASGYSGRWETQYF. The CDR3 DNA follows: TGTGCCAGCGGCTATAGCGGGAGGTGGGAGACCCAGTACTTC. The whole variable domain, remainder taken from reference TRBV28 and TRBJ2-5, is DVKVTQSSRYLVKRTGEKVFLECVQDMDHENMFWYRQDPGLGLRLIYFSYDVKMKEKGDIPEGYSVSREKKERFSLILESASTNQTSMYLCASGYSGRWETQYFGPGTRLLVL.

The rearrangement uses TRBV27 and TRBJ2-5, with D possibly matching TRBD2 (5 bases). The germline V gene encodes CDR1 MNHEY and CDR2 SMNVEV (reference sequence). The CDR3 runs to 13 residues. V lost 5 bases and J 4 bases, leaving 11 bases between the germline ends. The DNA of the CDR3 is TGTGCCAGCAGTCCGATAGCGTCAGAGACCCAGTACTTC. It translates to CASSPIASETQYF.

The chain joins TRBV6-6 to TRBJ2-7, with 9 bases that match TRBD1. The length of the CDR3 is 14 residues. Germline assignment: CDR1 MNHNY and CDR2 SVGAGI (reference sequence). J was trimmed by 7 bases and V by 5 bases; bases with no gene match: 9. This CDR3 is CASSIPGQGGEQYF. The CDR3 region has the DNA TGTGCCAGCAGTATACCGGGACAGGGAGGAGAGCAGTACTTC.

This chain links TRBV2 with TRBJ2-2; a weak D match, TRBD1 (6 bases). The CDR3 is 15 amino acids. Trimming removed 6 bases from V and 2 bases from J, with 13 bases in between. Looked up from germline, CDR1 is SNHLY and CDR2 is FYNNEI. In DNA, the CDR3 is TGTGCCAGCAGGGTCGGACAGAGAAACACCGGGGAGCTGTTTTTT. This encodes CASRVGQRNTGELFF.

V gene TRBV10-3 combines with J gene TRBJ1-1, with TRBD1 identical over 9 bases. The length of the CDR3 is 14 residues. Losses at the gene ends were 5 bases for V and 3 bases for J; bases not matched to a gene: 4. The germline V gene encodes CDR1 ENHRY and CDR2 SYGVKD. As DNA, the CDR3 is TGTGCCATCAGTCGGACAGGGGTCGACACTGAAGCTTTCTTT. This translates into CAISRTGVDTEAFF.

This clone was seen just once. V and J are TRBV28 and TRBJ1-1; D is perhaps TRBD1 (6 bases). This CDR3 has 15 amino acids. Trimming removed 3 bases from V and 1 base from J, with 12 bases in between. Germline loops: CDR1 MDHEN, CDR2 SYDVKM. The CDR3 reads CASSLPARGNTEAFF. The CDR3, as DNA: TGTGCCAGCAGTTTGCCGGCCAGGGGGAACACTGAAGCTTTCTTT.

The chain joins TRBV7-2 to TRBJ2-7, with D maybe TRBD2 (5 bases). Trimming stripped 5 bases from V and 2 bases from J, with 16 bases between. CDR1 and CDR2 (germline): SGHTA, FQGNSA. CDR3 length: 15 amino acids. In DNA, the CDR3 is TGTGCCAGCAGCGAGGGTAAGGTGGGCCCCTACGAGCAGTACTTC. It codes for CASSEGKVGPYEQYF.

J is TRBJ2-1 and V is TRBV5-1; 12 positions match TRBD2. The V gene end was trimmed by 1 base and the J gene end by 6 bases; junction bases not matched to a gene: 2. The CDR3 runs to 15 residues. Germline V lookup: CDR1 SGHRS, CDR2 YFSETQ. The CDR3 loop reads CASSLTTSGSNEQFF. The CDR3 nucleotides read TGCGCCAGCAGCTTGACGACTAGCGGGAGCAATGAGCAGTTCTTC. Together with reference TRBV5-1 and TRBJ2-1, the CDR3 gives the full variable domain: KAGVTQTPRYLIKTRGQQVTLSCSPISGHRSVSWYQQTPGQGLQFLFEYFSETQRNKGNFPGRFSGRQFSNSRSEMNVSTLELGDSALYLCASSLTTSGSNEQFFGPGTRLTVL.

The chain uses TRBV28 and TRBJ2-2; 7 bases are a match to TRBD1. The V gene end was trimmed by 4 bases and the J gene end by 4 bases; junction bases not matched to a gene: 3. Germline CDR1 and CDR2: MDHEN and SYDVKM. The CDR3 is made up of 14 amino acids. The chain's CDR3 is CASSYTGVTGELFF. In DNA form, the CDR3 reads TGTGCCAGCAGTTACACAGGGGTCACCGGGGAGCTGTTTTTT.

This rearrangement joins TRBV18 to TRBJ2-1, with 13 nucleotides matching TRBD2. The CDR3 contains 16 residues. In germline, CDR1 is KGHSH, CDR2 LQKENI. J gave up 8 bases and V 2 bases, and 6 bases lay outside the gene matches. In nucleotides, the CDR3 is TGTGCCAGCTCACCAAGGACTAGCGGGGGCGTCGATGAGCAGTTCTTC. This codes for CASSPRTSGGVDEQFF.

The chain uses TRBV2 and TRBJ1-2; 8 bases are shared with TRBD1. In germline, CDR1 is SNHLY, CDR2 FYNNEI. With V trimmed by 3 bases and J by 8 bases, 5 bases remained unmatched. There are 13 residues in the CDR3. For the CDR3, the DNA is TGTGCCAGCAGTGACCAGGGGGCAGGAGGCTACACCTTC. Translation: CASSDQGAGGYTF.

This sequence joins TRBV5-1 and TRBJ2-2, with D possibly matching TRBD1 (7 bases). The V end lost 4 bases, the J end lost 7 bases, and 14 bases lay between the germline ends. The CDR3 is made up of 14 amino acids. CDR1 SGHRS and CDR2 YFSETQ come from the germline V gene. CDR3 nucleotides: TGCGCCAGCAGCCAGGGGGGTTCTGGCGGGGAGCTGTTTTTT. It is translated as CASSQGGSGGELFF.

CDR3 loop: CASSVGTGSYEQYF. CDR3 sequence (DNA): TGTGCCAGTAGTGTCGGGACAGGGAGCTACGAGCAGTACTTC. This rearrangement joins TRBV19 to TRBJ2-7; 9 bases align to TRBD1. The V segment lost 5 bases and the J segment 3 bases; nucleotides outside the gene matches: 5. The CDR3 consists of 14 residues. From germline, CDR1 is LNHDA and CDR2 SQIVND (reference sequence).